This T cell receptor beta chain was sequenced in a study of blood T cells in healthy people across ages (dated by TCRdb to about 2015). In terms of the full investigation: Template switching captured roughly one uniquely barcoded TCR beta cDNA molecule per two T cells in model experiments. The donors were split into four age groups: young (average 16 years), middle-aged (39), aged (roughly 68) and long-lived (roughly 88). Using deep sequencing normalized with unique cDNA molecular identifiers, the study measured how TCR beta repertoire diversity changes with age. For two donors (one aged 18 to 29 and one aged 80 or older), the study analyzed two additional independent replicas of 1 million unique cDNA reads from the same blood draw.

The library was obtained by 5' RACE. This sample was sequenced with an Illumina HiSeq 2500. A second PCR of about 7 to 12 cycles was run with a J-beta primer mix and a sample-barcoded 5' primer. A unique molecular identifier was introduced onto each TCR beta cDNA molecule by a template-switch 5' adaptor carrying 12 random nucleotides. Each sample yielded at least 3 million CDR3-containing paired-end reads. First-strand cDNA was synthesized from all RNA with the Mint cDNA synthesis kit, primed by a TRBC-specific oligonucleotide. Following uracil-DNA glycosylase treatment, a first 18-cycle PCR with universal primers M1SS and BC2_uni_R was performed on all cDNA. On the study's bioinformatics: For normalization, 1 million high-quality reads were randomly selected from each sample, with every read carrying a distinct molecular identifier. Instead of being binned into consensus sequences, reads with shared molecular identifiers were discarded. MiTCR, run with a Q25 quality threshold and the strictest error-elimination algorithm, handled CDR3 identification, clonotype clustering and error correction. A nonparametric unseen species model with Euler transformation was used to estimate lower-bound total TCR beta diversity. TCRdb reprocessing: public reads trimmed at Q25 with fastp, clones called with MiXCR, in-frame beta chains kept. Rows are unified per CDR3 protein, each entry keeping the most common DNA and genes. The V and J calls were not made by the authors but by TCRdb's processing. The sample includes around 1,000,000 distinct CDR3 sequences, with around 27% observed a single time. Jointly, the top ten make up approximately 0.71% of the sample.

Results and caveats for the whole study, not just this receptor: Observed TCR beta diversity per million T cells fell roughly linearly with age, and a significant reduction was already apparent by age about 43. Conclusive comparison of naive and antigen-experienced compartments was prevented by the profiling of bulk unsorted PBMCs. Estimates of total diversity based on one million sequenced T cells were considered lower bounds and underestimates. Donor CMV infection status was unknown, potentially confounding age-related changes in expanded clonotypes. The percentage of naive T cells measured by flow cytometry correlated strongly with observed TCR beta diversity. Compared with the aged group, the long-lived group had more naive CD4+ T cells, fewer expanded clones and increased TCR diversity, a pattern suggesting age selection.

About this clonotype: The antigen this receptor binds is unknown. Per-nucleotide qualities are absent, and no much larger clonotype sits a single base away.

CDR1 and CDR2, looked up from the germline V gene, are SGHDN and FVKESK. Trimming at the junction amounts to 2 bases on V and 7 bases on J, and the germline ends lie 5 bases apart. Including the terminal cysteine and phenylalanine, the CDR3 comprises 11 residues. Kept here is only the CDR3 DNA, which spans 33 bases and is read in frame from base 1. Systemically healthy Caucasian individuals from Russia, roughly 40 in total and aged about 6 to 95 years, were included as donors. Around 10 milliliters of peripheral blood were drawn from each donor into EDTA-treated Vacutainer tubes. Ficoll-Paque density-gradient centrifugation was used to isolate PBMCs, with at least 6 million per sample. Trizol reagent was used to extract total RNA from the PBMCs, yielding at least 5.5 micrograms per sample. For every donor, flow cytometry on a PBMC aliquot measured the percentage of naive CD45RAhigh/CD27high T cells.

A further study also used this sample, focusing on T cells of mothers and their children. That second report states: The donors were nine systemically healthy Caucasian individuals, made up of three mothers and their six children. cDNA synthesis consumed the entire amount of extracted RNA, loaded at roughly 1.5 ug RNA in each 15 ul reaction. Sample barcodes and 2-4 random nucleotides were added via the M1S primer in the second PCR. More than 8 million TCR beta CDR3 reads were obtained from each mother, and about 3 million reads were obtained from each child. Thymic selection shapes the output of TCR recombination in a similar way in related and unrelated pairs, and inherited differences have a minor effect. Normalized repertoire overlap was always slightly but never significantly higher in related than unrelated mother-child pairs. No persistent microchimeric T cell clones were found, with a detection sensitivity of 80 to 100 clones per million clonotypes. Deep NGS was used in the study to compare the TCR beta repertoires of mothers and children and to look for features that separate related mother-child pairs from unrelated individuals. Mothers averaged around 40 +/- 4 years of age and children averaged about 10 +/- 4 years. After adapters were ligated using NEBNext reagents, the libraries underwent 100+100 nt paired-end sequencing on an Illumina HiSeq 2000. To prevent cross-contamination, the mother and child libraries were prepared one month apart and sequenced in separate runs. For each donor, somewhere between roughly 500,000 and 2,300,000 distinct TCR beta clonotypes were identified. Naive TCR beta clonotypes were estimated from low-frequency clonotypes matched to each donor's FACS-determined naive share, without sorting.

The sequenced material came from blood. This clonotype was sampled from a girl between 2 and 10 years old in good health. The rearranged segments are TRBV14 and TRBJ1-1; no D segment can be confidently identified. The nucleotide sequence is TGTGCCAGCAGCCAAAACTTTGAAGCTTTCTTT. This yields the protein CASSQNFEAFF.